These 3 T cell receptor beta chains share one sample of origin, sequenced in a study of blood T cell repertoires in COVID-19. Only in-frame clones appear in the TCRdb table, and some are missing; sequencing was by immunoSEQ multiplex PCR. The profile shows some 150,000 clones, about four fifths of them singletons. Sequencing used PBMCs or T cells enriched from blood (not recorded which). The receptors were sampled from a man aged 50-59 years who had recovered from COVID-19.

This chain links TRBV5-1 with TRBJ1-1; 12 nucleotides align to TRBD1. This CDR3 region has 16 residues. V was pared by 5 bases and J by 0 bases, with 5 bases of the junction left unmatched. Germline V lookup: CDR1 SGHRS, CDR2 YFSETQ. The CDR3 DNA reads as TGCGCCAGCAGTCGGGGACAGGGGGCTGTGAACACTGAAGCTTTCTTT. As protein: CASSRGQGAVNTEAFF.

This chain links TRBV12-3 or TRBV12-4 with TRBJ1-2, with 7 bases that match TRBD1. Unmatched junction bases numbered 3, after V lost 6 bases and J lost 2 bases. The CDR3 sequence is 13 residues long. The CDR3 loop is CASSPTGNYGYTF. DNA of the CDR3: TGTGCCAGCAGCCCGACAGGGAACTATGGCTACACCTTC.

V and J are TRBV10-3 and TRBJ1-2; D gene ambiguous. This CDR3 has 12 residues. The germline gives CDR1 ENHRY, CDR2 SYGVKD. The V end was cut by 0 bases, the J end by 7 bases, with 6 bases between. The CDR3 is CAISESDFGYTF. In nucleotides, the CDR3 is TGTGCCATCAGTGAGTCTGACTTTGGCTACACCTTC.